Presented here are 3 T cell receptor beta chains from one specimen sequenced in a study of blood T cell repertoires in COVID-19. TCRdb's copy holds only in-frame clones and misses some; the assay was immunoSEQ multiplex PCR. The sample yields 350,000 to 500,000 clones, nearly 90% seen once. The sequencing sample was made of PBMCs or T cells enriched from blood (not recorded which). The source is a woman aged 18-29 years who had been exposed to COVID-19.

The genes are TRBV6-5 and TRBJ2-2; D might be TRBD1 (5 bases). The V end was cut by 6 bases, the J end by 6 bases, with 8 bases between. Germline CDR1 and CDR2: MNHEY and SVGAGI. The CDR3 runs 12 residues. The chain's CDR3 is CASRKGSGELFF. CDR3 nucleotides: TGTGCCAGCAGGAAGGGGTCCGGGGAGCTGTTTTTT.

This clone was counted a single time. The rearrangement links TRBV3-1 (or the pseudogene TRBV3-2) to TRBJ1-2; D gene unclear. This CDR3 region has 15 residues. V shed 1 base and J shed 0 bases, with 9 bases lying between them. CDR1 is LGHDT and CDR2 is YNNKEL in the germline V gene (reference sequence). The CDR3 DNA reads TGTGCCAGCAGCCAAGTGTCCCGAGCTAACTATGGCTACACCTTC. Protein sequence: CASSQVSRANYGYTF.

This chain connects TRBV28 to TRBJ2-5; 7 bases match TRBD2. The CDR3 is made up of 17 amino acids. V lost 1 base, J lost 2 bases, and 10 bases stayed unmatched. The germline gives CDR1 MDHEN, CDR2 SYDVKM. CDR3 coding DNA: TGTGCCAGCAGTTTATTTGTACGGGGGGAACTTCAAGAGACCCAGTACTTC. As protein: CASSLFVRGELQETQYF.